This passage covers 19 T cell receptor beta chains from one sample sequenced in a study of multiple sclerosis patients with progressive multifocal leukoencephalopathy. The time point: before natalizumab initiation. The repertoire was sequenced with immunoSEQ multiplex PCR; TCRdb's copy has only in-frame clones and lacks some. The table includes tens of thousands of clones, about 88% detected once. The sequenced material came from PBMCs. The source of these receptors is a human donor with multiple sclerosis.

V is TRBV5-6 and J is TRBJ2-7, with D unresolved. This CDR3 has 13 amino acids. Germline V gives CDR1 SGHDT, CDR2 YYEEEE. Trimming stripped 6 bases from V and 3 bases from J, with 13 bases between. CDR3 in DNA: TGTGCCAGCACCCGCGACGGATACTACGAGCAGTACTTC. Residues: CASTRDGYYEQYF.

This chain connects TRBV2 to TRBJ1-2; weak D call: TRBD1 (5 bases). V was clipped by 6 bases and J by 4 bases, with 12 bases between them. The CDR3 contains 13 residues. Germline CDR1 is SNHLY and CDR2 is FYNNEI. Written as DNA, the CDR3 is TGTGCCAGCAGAACTACGAGGGGCTATGGCTACACCTTC. This sequence encodes CASRTTRGYGYTF. Looking up the rest from reference TRBV2 and TRBJ1-2 gives the full variable domain: EPEVTQTPSHQVTQMGQEVILRCVPISNHLYFYWYRQILGQKVEFLVSFYNNEISEKSEIFDDQFSVERPDGSNFTLKIRSTKLEDSAMYFCASRTTRGYGYTFGSGTRLTVV.

The chain has TRBV6-1 and TRBJ2-3; 10 bases align to TRBD2. With V trimmed by 3 bases and J by 2 bases, 2 bases remained unmatched. The CDR3 runs 15 residues. The germline gives CDR1 MNHNS, CDR2 SASEGT. The CDR3 bases are TGTGCCAGCAGTGATACTAGCGGGGTCACAGATACGCAGTATTTT. This codes for CASSDTSGVTDTQYF.

The chain uses TRBV11-2 and TRBJ1-2, with a tentative D call TRBD1 (6 bases). V shed 4 bases and J shed 4 bases, with 13 bases lying between them. The germline CDR1 and CDR2 sequences are SGHAT and FQNNGV. CDR3 length: 14 residues. CDR3 bases: TGTGCCAGCAGCTCGGTCAGGGGCAGCTATGGCTACACCTTC. Its translation is CASSSVRGSYGYTF. The entire variable domain, with the rest obtained from reference TRBV11-2 and TRBJ1-2, is as follows: EAGVAQSPRYKIIEKRQSVAFWCNPISGHATLYWYQQILGQGPKLLIQFQNNGVVDDSQLPKDRFSAERLKGVDSTLKIQPAKLEDSAVYLCASSSVRGSYGYTFGSGTRLTVV.

The chain joins TRBV30 to TRBJ2-4; D is uncertain. Germline V lookup: CDR1 GTSNPN, CDR2 SVGIG (reference sequence). The CDR3 is made up of 14 amino acids. The V and J ends lost 2 bases and 7 bases respectively, with 15 bases between them. CDR3: CAWSSGPQRNIQYF. The CDR3 bases are TGTGCCTGGAGTTCAGGCCCTCAGAGGAACATTCAGTACTTC.

The chain links TRBV6-5 to TRBJ2-1; 10 bases match TRBD2. Germline V gene lookup returns CDR1 MNHEY and CDR2 SVGAGI. Unmatched junction bases numbered 5, after V lost 5 bases and J lost 4 bases. This CDR3 has 15 amino acids. The CDR3 here is CASSHRTSGYNEQFF. CDR3 DNA sequence: TGTGCCAGCAGTCACCGGACTAGCGGATACAATGAGCAGTTCTTC.

Of note for this clone: Other DNA sequences of this sample code for an identical CDR3. The rearrangement joins TRBV5-1 to TRBJ2-7; 8 nucleotides line up with TRBD2. V trimming: 0 bases; J trimming: 0 bases; junction bases outside the gene matches: 5. The CDR3 extends over 16 amino acids. Per germline, CDR1 SGHRS and CDR2 YFSETQ. The CDR3 DNA is TGCGCCAGCAGCTTGGGTCTAGCGGGCTTCTCCTACGAGCAGTACTTC. Protein product: CASSLGLAGFSYEQYF.

Here the CDR3 reads CASSLGLARTDTQYF. The CDR3 DNA is TGTGCCAGCAGCTTGGGGCTAGCCCGCACAGATACGCAGTATTTT. The chain combines TRBV5-4 with TRBJ2-3; D is possibly TRBD2 (5 bases). This CDR3 spans 15 amino acids. V was cut by 0 bases and J by 1 base, with 9 bases left in between. Germline values: CDR1 SGHNT, CDR2 YYREEE (reference sequence).

The genes are TRBV15 and TRBJ1-5; 7 nucleotides agree with TRBD1. With 6 bases clipped from V and 3 bases from J, the junction kept 11 bases outside the gene matches. From germline, CDR1 is LNHNV and CDR2 YYDKDF (reference sequence). The CDR3 has 16 amino acids. The CDR3 region has the DNA TGTGCCACCAGACCGTTCGGACAGGTAGTCAATCAGCCCCAGCATTTT. It specifies CATRPFGQVVNQPQHF.

CDR3 protein: CASTGKGEAFF. For the CDR3, the DNA is TGTGCCAGCACGGGGAAAGGTGAAGCTTTCTTT. This sequence joins TRBV7-9 and TRBJ1-1; D not certain. This CDR3 contains 11 residues. Trimming cost V 7 bases and J 7 bases, with 10 bases left between them. Germline V CDR1 and CDR2: SEHNR, FQNEAQ (reference sequence).

The chain recombines TRBV7-2 with TRBJ2-3, with TRBD2 matching 12 bases. V shed 11 bases and J 2 bases; nucleotides not matched to a gene: 17. CDR1 is SGHTA, CDR2 FQGNSA, per germline. The CDR3 runs to 18 residues. For the CDR3, the DNA is TGTGCCTCCCCCCGGGCTAGCGGGAGGGCCAGTTCCACAGATACGCAGTATTTT. It yields the protein CASPRASGRASSTDTQYF.

The V gene is TRBV19, the J gene TRBJ2-3; D is possibly TRBD2 (6 bases). V was shortened by 6 bases and J by 0 bases, with 16 bases between the two germline ends. This CDR3 spans 16 amino acids. In germline, CDR1 is LNHDA, CDR2 SQIVND (reference sequence). The CDR3 DNA sequence: TGTGCCAGTAGCCCCGGAACTAGCCAAAGCACAGATACGCAGTATTTT. Translated, it gives CASSPGTSQSTDTQYF.

The chain employs TRBV7-9 and TRBJ2-7, with unresolved D. The CDR3 covers 13 residues. Germline-derived CDR1 and CDR2 are SEHNR and FQNEAQ (reference sequence). Trimming stripped 6 bases from V and 6 bases from J, with 15 bases between. The CDR3 reads CASSFLDTPEQYF. In nucleotides, the CDR3 is TGTGCCAGCAGTTTTCTTGACACCCCCGAGCAGTACTTC.

The chain couples TRBV4-3 to TRBJ2-7; D is possibly TRBD2 (6 bases). Germline V gene sequence: CDR1 LGHNA, CDR2 YSLEER. V shed 4 bases and J shed 6 bases, with 16 bases lying between them. The CDR3 has 14 residues. The chain's CDR3 is CASSPAGTPIEQYF. CDR3 DNA sequence: TGCGCCAGCAGCCCCGCCGGGACTCCAATCGAGCAGTACTTC.

This chain joins TRBV4-3 and TRBJ1-3, with 8 bases matching TRBD1. Trimming cost V 0 bases and J 7 bases; bases outside gene matches: 5. The CDR3 extends over 15 amino acids. Germline V CDR1 and CDR2: LGHNA, YSLEER. CDR3 in DNA: TGCGCCAGCAGCCAAGAACCTCACAGGGGGAACACCATATATTTT. Translating it yields CASSQEPHRGNTIYF.

The chain links TRBV29-1 to TRBJ2-7; perhaps D is TRBD1 or TRBD2 (5 bases each). CDR1 SQVTM and CDR2 ANQGSEA come from the germline V gene. Trimming removed 3 bases at V and 2 bases at J, with 14 bases between. This CDR3 region has 14 residues. CDR3 in amino acids: CSVDMGVGAYEQYF. The CDR3 DNA sequence: TGCAGCGTTGATATGGGGGTGGGGGCCTACGAGCAGTACTTC.

CDR3 coding DNA: TGTGCCTGGAACGGGGTTTGGCGAGTGGGCACTGAAGCTTTCTTT. It specifies CAWNGVWRVGTEAFF. This chain joins TRBV30 and TRBJ1-1; D remains unclear. The CDR3 loop spans 15 amino acids. V lost 4 bases and J lost 4, with 19 bases in between. Germline V gene lookup returns CDR1 GTSNPN and CDR2 SVGIG (reference sequence).

The V and J genes are TRBV19 and TRBJ2-1; 10 bases fit TRBD2. Germline CDR1 and CDR2: LNHDA and SQIVND (reference sequence). J was trimmed by 4 bases and V by 3 bases; bases with no gene match: 3. This CDR3 comprises 15 residues. In DNA, the CDR3 is TGTGCCAGTAGTATTGGGACTAGCGCATACAATGAGCAGTTCTTC. It yields the protein CASSIGTSAYNEQFF.

The chain recombines TRBV12-5 with TRBJ2-1; D possibly corresponds to TRBD2 (6 bases). The CDR3 runs 17 residues. From germline, CDR1 is LGHNT and CDR2 FRNRAP. V was clipped by 0 bases and J by 3 bases, with 15 bases between them. The CDR3 spells CASGLVGSREVYNEQFF. The CDR3 coding sequence is TGTGCTAGTGGTTTGGTCGGGAGCAGGGAGGTCTACAATGAGCAGTTCTTC.